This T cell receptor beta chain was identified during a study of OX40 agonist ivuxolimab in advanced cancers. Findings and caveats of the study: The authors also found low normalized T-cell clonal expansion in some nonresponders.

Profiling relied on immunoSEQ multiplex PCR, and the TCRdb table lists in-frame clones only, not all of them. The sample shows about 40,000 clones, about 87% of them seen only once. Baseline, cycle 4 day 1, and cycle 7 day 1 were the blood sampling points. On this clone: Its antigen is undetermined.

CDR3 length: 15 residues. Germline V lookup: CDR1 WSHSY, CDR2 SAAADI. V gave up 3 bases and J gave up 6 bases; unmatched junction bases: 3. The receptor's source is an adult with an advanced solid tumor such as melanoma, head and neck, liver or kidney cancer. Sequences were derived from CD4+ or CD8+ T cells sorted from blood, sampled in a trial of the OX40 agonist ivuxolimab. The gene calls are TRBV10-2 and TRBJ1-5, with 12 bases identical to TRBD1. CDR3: CASSEGTGGFQPQHF. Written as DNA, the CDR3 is TGCGCCAGCAGTGAAGGGACAGGGGGCTTTCAGCCCCAGCATTTT.